This T cell receptor beta chain was obtained from a study of T cell clonotyping in hematopoietic cell transplantation. General study results and limits: Higher Inverse Simpson Index values in graft donor and pretransplant recipient predicted broader posttransplant TCR diversity. No sorting was done, leaving CD4 and CD8 contributions mixed. Recipient TCR diversity dropped after transplant; expanded clonotypes rose from day 30 to 180.

The CDR3 sequence is 13 residues long. Germline CDR1 is SGHDN and CDR2 is FVKESK. Trimming cost V 5 bases and J 4 bases; bases outside gene matches: 2. As for this clone: As yet, its antigen is unknown.

Profiling relied on immunoSEQ multiplex PCR, and the TCRdb table lists in-frame clones only, not all of them. The data contain roughly 12,000 clones, 72% of them singletons. This TCR was recovered from a male patient aged 55 to 70 who had an allogeneic stem cell transplant from an unrelated donor, so the T cells may come from the graft donor. Some clones in this sample may be carry-over from other donors' samples. The chain employs TRBV14 and TRBJ2-1, with 7 bases fitting TRBD1. The input for sequencing was peripheral blood mononuclear cells, taken 180 days after allogeneic stem cell transplant. The CDR3 reads CASSDRVYNEQFF. CDR3 bases: TGTGCCAGCAGCGACAGGGTTTACAATGAGCAGTTCTTC. Combining the CDR3 with reference TRBV14 and TRBJ2-1 gives the whole variable domain EAGVTQFPSHSVIEKGQTVTLRCDPISGHDNLYWYRRVMGKEIKFLLHFVKESKQDESGMPNNRFLAERTGGTYSTLKVQPAELEDSGVYFCASSDRVYNEQFFGPGTRLTVL.